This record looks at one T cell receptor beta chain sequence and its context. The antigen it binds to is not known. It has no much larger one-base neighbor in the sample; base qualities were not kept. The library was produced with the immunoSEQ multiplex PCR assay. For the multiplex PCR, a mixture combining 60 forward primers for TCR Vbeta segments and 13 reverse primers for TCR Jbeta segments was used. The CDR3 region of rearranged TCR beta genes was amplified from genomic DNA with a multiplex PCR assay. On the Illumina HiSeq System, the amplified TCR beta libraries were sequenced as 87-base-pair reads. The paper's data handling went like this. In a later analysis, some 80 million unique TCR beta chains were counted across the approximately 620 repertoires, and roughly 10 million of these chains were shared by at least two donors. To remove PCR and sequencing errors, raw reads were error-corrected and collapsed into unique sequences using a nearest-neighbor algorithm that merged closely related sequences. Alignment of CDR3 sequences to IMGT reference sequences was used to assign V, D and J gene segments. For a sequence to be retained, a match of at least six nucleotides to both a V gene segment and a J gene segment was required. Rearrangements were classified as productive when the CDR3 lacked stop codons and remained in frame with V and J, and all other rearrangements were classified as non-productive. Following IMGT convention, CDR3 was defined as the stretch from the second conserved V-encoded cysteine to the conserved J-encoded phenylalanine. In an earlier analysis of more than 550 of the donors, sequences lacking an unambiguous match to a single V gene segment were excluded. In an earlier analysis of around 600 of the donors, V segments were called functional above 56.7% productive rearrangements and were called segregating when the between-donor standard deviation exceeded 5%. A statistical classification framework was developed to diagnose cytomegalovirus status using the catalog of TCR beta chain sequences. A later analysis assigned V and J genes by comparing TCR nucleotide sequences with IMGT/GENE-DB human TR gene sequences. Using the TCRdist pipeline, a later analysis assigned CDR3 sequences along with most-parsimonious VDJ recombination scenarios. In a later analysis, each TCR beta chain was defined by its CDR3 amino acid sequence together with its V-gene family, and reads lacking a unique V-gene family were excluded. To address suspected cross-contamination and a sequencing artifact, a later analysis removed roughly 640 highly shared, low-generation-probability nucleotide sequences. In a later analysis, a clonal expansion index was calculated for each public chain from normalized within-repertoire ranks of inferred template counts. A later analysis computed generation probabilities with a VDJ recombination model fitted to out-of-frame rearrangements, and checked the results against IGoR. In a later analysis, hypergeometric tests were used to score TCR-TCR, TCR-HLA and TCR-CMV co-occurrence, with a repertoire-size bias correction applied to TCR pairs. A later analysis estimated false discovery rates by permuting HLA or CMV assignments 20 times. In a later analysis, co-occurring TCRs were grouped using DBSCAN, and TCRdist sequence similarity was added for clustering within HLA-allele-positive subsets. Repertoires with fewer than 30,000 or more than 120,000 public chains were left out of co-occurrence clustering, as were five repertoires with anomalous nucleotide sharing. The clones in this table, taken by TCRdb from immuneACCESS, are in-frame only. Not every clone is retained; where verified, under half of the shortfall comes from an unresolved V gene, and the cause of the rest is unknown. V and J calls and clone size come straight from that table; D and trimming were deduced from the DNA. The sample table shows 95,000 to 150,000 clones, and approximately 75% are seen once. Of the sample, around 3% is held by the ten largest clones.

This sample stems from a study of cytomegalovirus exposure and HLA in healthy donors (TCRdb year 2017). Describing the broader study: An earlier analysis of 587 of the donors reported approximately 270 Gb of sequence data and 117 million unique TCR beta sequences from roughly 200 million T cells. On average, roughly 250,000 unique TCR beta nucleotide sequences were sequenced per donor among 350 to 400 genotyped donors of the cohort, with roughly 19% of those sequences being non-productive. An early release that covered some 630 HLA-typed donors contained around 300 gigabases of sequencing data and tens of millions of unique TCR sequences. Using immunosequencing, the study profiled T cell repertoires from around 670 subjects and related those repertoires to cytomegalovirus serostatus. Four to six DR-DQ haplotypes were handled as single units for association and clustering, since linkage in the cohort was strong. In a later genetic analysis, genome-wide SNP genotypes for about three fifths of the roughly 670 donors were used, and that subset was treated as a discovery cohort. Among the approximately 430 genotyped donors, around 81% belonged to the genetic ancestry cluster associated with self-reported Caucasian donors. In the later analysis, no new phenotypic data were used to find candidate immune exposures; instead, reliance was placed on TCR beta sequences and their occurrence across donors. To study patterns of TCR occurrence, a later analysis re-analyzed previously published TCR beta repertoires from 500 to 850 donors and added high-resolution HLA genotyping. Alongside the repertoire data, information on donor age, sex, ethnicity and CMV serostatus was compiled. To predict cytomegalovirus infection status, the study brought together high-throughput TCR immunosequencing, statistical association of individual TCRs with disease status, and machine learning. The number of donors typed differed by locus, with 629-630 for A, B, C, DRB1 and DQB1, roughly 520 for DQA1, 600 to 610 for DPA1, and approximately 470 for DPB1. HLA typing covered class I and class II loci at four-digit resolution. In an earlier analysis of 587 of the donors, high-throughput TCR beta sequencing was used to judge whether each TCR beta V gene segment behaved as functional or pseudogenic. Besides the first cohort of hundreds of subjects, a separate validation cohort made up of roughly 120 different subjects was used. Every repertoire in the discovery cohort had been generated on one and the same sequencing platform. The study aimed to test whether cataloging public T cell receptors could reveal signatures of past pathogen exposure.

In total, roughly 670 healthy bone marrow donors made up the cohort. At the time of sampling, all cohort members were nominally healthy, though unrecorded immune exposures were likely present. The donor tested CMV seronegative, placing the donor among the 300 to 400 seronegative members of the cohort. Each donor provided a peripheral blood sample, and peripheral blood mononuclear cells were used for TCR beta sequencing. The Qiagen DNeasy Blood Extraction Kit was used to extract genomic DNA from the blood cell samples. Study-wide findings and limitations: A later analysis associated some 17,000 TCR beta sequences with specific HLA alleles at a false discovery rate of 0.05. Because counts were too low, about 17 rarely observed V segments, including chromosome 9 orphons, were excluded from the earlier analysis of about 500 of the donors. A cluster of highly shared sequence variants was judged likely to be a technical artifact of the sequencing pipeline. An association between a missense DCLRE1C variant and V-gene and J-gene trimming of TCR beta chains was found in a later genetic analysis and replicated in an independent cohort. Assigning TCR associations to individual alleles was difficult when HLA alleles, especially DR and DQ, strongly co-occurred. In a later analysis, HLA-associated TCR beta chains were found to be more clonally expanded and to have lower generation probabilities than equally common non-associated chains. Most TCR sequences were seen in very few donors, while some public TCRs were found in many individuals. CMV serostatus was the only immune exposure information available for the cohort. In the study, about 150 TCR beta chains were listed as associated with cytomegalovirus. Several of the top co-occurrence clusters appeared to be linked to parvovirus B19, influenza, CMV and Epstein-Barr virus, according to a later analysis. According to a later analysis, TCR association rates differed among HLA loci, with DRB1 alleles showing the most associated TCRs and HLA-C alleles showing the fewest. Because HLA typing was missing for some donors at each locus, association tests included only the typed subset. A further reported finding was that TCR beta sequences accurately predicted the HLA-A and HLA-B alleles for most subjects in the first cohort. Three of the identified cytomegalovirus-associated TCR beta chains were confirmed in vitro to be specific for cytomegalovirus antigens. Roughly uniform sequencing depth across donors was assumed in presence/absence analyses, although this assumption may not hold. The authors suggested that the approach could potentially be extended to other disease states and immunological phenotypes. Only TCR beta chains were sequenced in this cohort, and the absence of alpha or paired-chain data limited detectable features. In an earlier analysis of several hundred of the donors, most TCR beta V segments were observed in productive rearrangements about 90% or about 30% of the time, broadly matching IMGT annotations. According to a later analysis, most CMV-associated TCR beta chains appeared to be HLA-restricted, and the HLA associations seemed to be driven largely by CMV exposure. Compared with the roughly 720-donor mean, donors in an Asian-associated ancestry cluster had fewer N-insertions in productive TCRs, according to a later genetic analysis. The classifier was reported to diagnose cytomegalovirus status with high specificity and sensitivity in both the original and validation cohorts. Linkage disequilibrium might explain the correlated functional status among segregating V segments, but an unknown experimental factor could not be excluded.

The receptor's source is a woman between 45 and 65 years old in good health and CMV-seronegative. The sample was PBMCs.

The bases are TGTGCCAGCAGTGACCCGGGACTATATAGCAATCAGCCCCAGCATTTT. The translation is CASSDPGLYSNQPQHF. The chain couples TRBV28 to TRBJ1-5, and possibly TRBD1, on 5 matching bases. CDR1 MDHEN and CDR2 SYDVKM are derived from the germline V gene. Reading from cysteine to phenylalanine, the CDR3 counts 16 amino acids. The sequence is cut down to CDR3 DNA, 48 bases in frame from base 1. V lost 5 bases and J lost 0 bases; the stretch between them is 14 bases long.